The TCR beta chain described here comes from a study of OX40 agonist ivuxolimab in advanced cancers. Study results and caveats: Partial responders at 0.1-3.0 mg/kg had among the lowest clonal expansion.

The CDR3 contains 12 residues. Germline CDR1 LNHDA, CDR2 SQIVND (reference sequence). Data came from immunoSEQ multiplex PCR; TCRdb stores just in-frame clones and leaves some out. This table holds roughly 48,000 clones, around 80% found once. With respect to this clone: The antigen is unknown.

This sequence joins TRBV19 and TRBJ2-5; D is undetermined. The assigned J gene may be wrong: the sequence end matches TRBJ2-7 better. This specimen was CD4+ or CD8+ T cells sorted from blood, taken in a trial of the OX40 agonist ivuxolimab. This receptor was identified in an adult with an advanced solid tumor such as melanoma, head and neck, liver or kidney cancer. CDR3 sequence reads: CATPTDSYEQYF. The CDR3 nucleotides are TGTGCCACCCCGACTGACTCCTACGAGCAGTACTTC.